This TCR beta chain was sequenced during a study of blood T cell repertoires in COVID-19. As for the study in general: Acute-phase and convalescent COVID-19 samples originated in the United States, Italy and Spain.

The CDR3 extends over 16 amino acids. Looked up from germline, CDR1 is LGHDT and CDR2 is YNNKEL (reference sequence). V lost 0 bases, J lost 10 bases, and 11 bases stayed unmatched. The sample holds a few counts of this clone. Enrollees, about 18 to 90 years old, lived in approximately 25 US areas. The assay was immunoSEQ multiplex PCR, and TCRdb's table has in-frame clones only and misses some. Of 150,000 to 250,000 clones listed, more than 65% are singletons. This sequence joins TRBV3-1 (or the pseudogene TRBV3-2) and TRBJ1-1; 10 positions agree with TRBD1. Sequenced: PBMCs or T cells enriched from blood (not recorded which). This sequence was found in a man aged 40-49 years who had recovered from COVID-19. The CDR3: CASSQDGSGQGDLAFF. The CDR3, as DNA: TGTGCCAGCAGCCAAGATGGTAGTGGACAGGGGGATCTAGCTTTCTTT.